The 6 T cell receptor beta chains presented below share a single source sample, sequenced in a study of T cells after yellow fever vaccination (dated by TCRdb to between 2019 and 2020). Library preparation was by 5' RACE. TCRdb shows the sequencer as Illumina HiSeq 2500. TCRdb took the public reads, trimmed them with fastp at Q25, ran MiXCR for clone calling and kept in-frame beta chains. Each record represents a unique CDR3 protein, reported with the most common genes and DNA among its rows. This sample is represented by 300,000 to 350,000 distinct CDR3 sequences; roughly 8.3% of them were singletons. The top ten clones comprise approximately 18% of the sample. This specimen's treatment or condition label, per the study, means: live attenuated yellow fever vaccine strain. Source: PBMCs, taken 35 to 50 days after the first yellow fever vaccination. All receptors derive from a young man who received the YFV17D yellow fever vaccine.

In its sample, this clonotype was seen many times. Here the CDR3 reads CASSTAGWGGSYNEQFF. The CDR3 DNA reads TGTGCCAGCAGCACGGCAGGCTGGGGGGGTTCCTACAATGAGCAGTTCTTC. V gene TRBV7-6 combines with J gene TRBJ2-1; 7 bases align to TRBD2. V was pared by 5 bases and J by 1 base, with 11 bases of the junction left unmatched. The CDR3 runs to 17 residues. Germline V gives CDR1 SGHVS, CDR2 FNYEAQ.

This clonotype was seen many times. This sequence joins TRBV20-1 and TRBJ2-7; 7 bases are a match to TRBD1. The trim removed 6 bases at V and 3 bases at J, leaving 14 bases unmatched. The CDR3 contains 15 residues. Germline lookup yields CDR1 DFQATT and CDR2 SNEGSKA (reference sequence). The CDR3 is CSAQPGQLLLYEQYV. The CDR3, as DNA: TGCAGTGCACAGCCGGGACAGCTCCTGCTCTACGAGCAGTACGTC.

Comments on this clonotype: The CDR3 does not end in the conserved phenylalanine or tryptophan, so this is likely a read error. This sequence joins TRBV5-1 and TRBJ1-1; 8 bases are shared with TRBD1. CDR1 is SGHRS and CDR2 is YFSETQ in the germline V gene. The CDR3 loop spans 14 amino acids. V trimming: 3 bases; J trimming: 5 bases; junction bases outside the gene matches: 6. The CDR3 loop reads CASSWADRGTEAFL. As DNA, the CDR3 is TGCGCCAGCAGCTGGGCCGACAGGGGAACTGAAGCTTTCCTT.

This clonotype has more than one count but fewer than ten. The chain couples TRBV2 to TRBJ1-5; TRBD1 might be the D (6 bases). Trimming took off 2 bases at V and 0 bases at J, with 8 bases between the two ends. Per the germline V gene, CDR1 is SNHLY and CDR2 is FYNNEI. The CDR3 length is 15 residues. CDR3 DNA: TGTGCCAGCAGTGAAACAGGGCGTAGCAATCAGCCCCAGCATTTT. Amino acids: CASSETGRSNQPQHF.

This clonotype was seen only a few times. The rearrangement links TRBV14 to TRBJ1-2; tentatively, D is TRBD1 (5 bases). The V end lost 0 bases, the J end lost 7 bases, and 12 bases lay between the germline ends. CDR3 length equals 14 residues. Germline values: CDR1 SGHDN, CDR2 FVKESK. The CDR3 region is CASSQDPGLGGYTF. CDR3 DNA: TGTGCCAGCAGCCAAGATCCGGGGCTGGGTGGCTACACCTTC.

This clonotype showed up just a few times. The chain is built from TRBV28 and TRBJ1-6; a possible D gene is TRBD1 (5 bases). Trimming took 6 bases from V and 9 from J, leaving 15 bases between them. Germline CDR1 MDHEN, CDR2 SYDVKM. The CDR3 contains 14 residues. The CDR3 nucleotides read TGTGCCAGCAGCTCCGGGACGGTCCCTTCACCCCTCCACTTT. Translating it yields CASSSGTVPSPLHF.